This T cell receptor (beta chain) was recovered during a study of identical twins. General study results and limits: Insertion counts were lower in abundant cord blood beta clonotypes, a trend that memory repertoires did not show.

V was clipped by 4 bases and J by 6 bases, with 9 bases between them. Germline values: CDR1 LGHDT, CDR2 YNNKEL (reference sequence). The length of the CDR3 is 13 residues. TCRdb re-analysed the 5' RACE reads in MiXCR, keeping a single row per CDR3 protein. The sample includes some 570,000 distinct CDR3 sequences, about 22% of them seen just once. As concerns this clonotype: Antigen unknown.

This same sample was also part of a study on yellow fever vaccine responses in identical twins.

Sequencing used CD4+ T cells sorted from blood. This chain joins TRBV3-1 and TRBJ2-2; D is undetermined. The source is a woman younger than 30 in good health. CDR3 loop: CASSPWVAGELFF. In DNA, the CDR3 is TGTGCCAGCAGCCCTTGGGTGGCCGGGGAGCTGTTTTTT.